The text below deals with one T cell receptor (beta chain). Its cognate antigen is unknown. The record originates from a study of shared clonotypes between healthy human individuals. Findings of the study overall: The naive CD4 repertoires of a handful of donors were compared, and roughly 5.1% of clonotypes were shared.

This was a deep-level run. Each subset's genomic DNA was split evenly across several immunoSEQ plates. Repertoires were generated with immunoSEQ multiplex PCR, while TCRdb's copy carries only in-frame clones and drops some. Among around 550,000 clones listed, about 96% were seen once. This TCR was sampled from a young woman in good health. The sequencing sample was made of naive CD4+ T cells sorted from blood. Subset of the sample: CD45RA+ positively selected.

CDR3 bases: TGTGCCAGCAGCCGTTCCAGGGGACACCTGGACGAGCAGTACTTC. It is translated as CASSRSRGHLDEQYF. The rearrangement links TRBV6-1 to TRBJ2-7; D is possibly TRBD1 (6 bases). Germline lookup yields CDR1 MNHNS and CDR2 SASEGT. This CDR3 is 15 amino acids long. The V gene lost 6 bases and the J gene lost 5 bases, with 20 bases spanning the gap.